The entry below gives a single TCR beta chain sequence along with its context. Profiled with immunoSEQ multiplex PCR; TCRdb holds only in-frame clones, not every one. The repertoire consists of under 250,000 clones, with approximately 90% occurring once and the leading ten covering around 0.85%. This sample was included in a study of blood T cell repertoires in COVID-19. Germline CDR1 SNHLY, CDR2 FYNNEI. The CDR3 covers 15 residues. V lost 7 bases and J 0 bases, leaving 13 bases between the germline ends. The receptor's source is a man aged 55 to 69 with COVID-19, enrolled during active disease. The rearrangement joins TRBV2 to TRBJ1-5; D perhaps matches TRBD1 (6 bases). Sequences were obtained from peripheral blood. This chain's CDR3 is CASKGGDHSNQPQHF. CDR3 DNA: TGTGCCAGCAAGGGGGGGGACCATAGCAATCAGCCCCAGCATTTT.